This T cell receptor beta chain came from a study of cytomegalovirus exposure and HLA in healthy donors. For the study at large: From HLA-typed donors, an early data release held some 91 million unique TCRs. Broader study findings: In a later analysis, DRB1 alleles had the most associated TCRs; HLA-C alleles the fewest.

Comments on this clone: Its antigen is not identified.

Though probably carrying unrecorded immune exposures, donors were nominally healthy at sampling. The V gene lost 4 bases and the J gene lost 4 bases, with 19 bases spanning the gap. CDR1 and CDR2 (germline): MNHEY, SVGAGI. The CDR3 contains 16 residues. It was with 60 Vbeta and 13 Jbeta primers that the PCR ran. Method: immunoSEQ multiplex PCR; TCRdb's copy keeps in-frame clones and lacks some. Here the sample spans 130,000 to 150,000 clones, roughly 80% being singletons. The clonotype was recovered from a man aged 35 to 55 in good health and CMV-seropositive. The sequencing input was PBMCs. This chain joins TRBV6-5 and TRBJ1-2, with D perhaps TRBD1 (5 bases). This CDR3 reads CASSLTGTPRTYGYTF. In nucleotides, the CDR3 is TGTGCCAGCAGTTTGACCGGGACTCCTCGCACCTATGGCTACACCTTC.